A single T cell receptor beta chain is shown here with its context. This sample is part of a study of T and B cells in COVID-19 patients. Study information: Most recovered patients had mild to moderate COVID-19 treated as outpatients.

Multiplex PCR with BIOMED2 TRB-A/B primer pools amplified TRB rearrangements. TCRdb redid the calling of the multiplex PCR reads with MiXCR, one entry per CDR3 protein. Of roughly 13,000 distinct CDR3 sequences in the sample, under 30% were seen once. TRB was amplified from about 250-500 ng of blood genomic DNA. This CDR3 has 15 amino acids. Germline trimming cut 0 bases from V and 4 bases from J; bases unmatched to any gene: 5. This clonotype originated in a human donor who had recovered from COVID-19. The sample taken for sequencing was blood. The J gene is TRBJ2-5, the V gene TRBV12-3 or TRBV12-4, with 7 bases aligning to TRBD2. The DNA for the CDR3 is TGTGCCAGCAGTTTAGCGGGAGGGCCGGGAGAGACCCAGTACTTC. This gives the protein CASSLAGGPGETQYF.